The subject of this entry is one T cell receptor (beta chain). Its antigen is as yet unknown. The study ran its PCR with 60 Vbeta and 13 Jbeta primers. Assay: immunoSEQ multiplex PCR; the TCRdb copy retains only in-frame clones and omits some. The sample gives 160,000 or so clones, roughly four fifths of which show up once; roughly 8% is in the top ten. The CDR3 runs 14 residues. V was cut by 2 bases and J by 3 bases, with 10 bases left in between. The germline V gene encodes CDR1 MNHEY and CDR2 SMNVEV (reference sequence). This entry belongs to a study of cytomegalovirus exposure and HLA in healthy donors. Study information: Around 85 million unique TCRs from HLA-typed donors were held in an early data release.

Study conclusions and caveats: Per published reports, the classifier diagnosed cytomegalovirus status with high specificity and sensitivity.

The chain carries TRBV27 and TRBJ1-1; D is unresolved. Sequencing input: PBMCs. This TCR derives from a male donor in good health and CMV-seropositive. The CDR3 DNA is TGTGCCAGCAGTTTAGGAGGGCAGTACACTGAAGCTTTCTTT. It specifies CASSLGGQYTEAFF.